This entry features one TCR beta chain sequence. As yet, its antigen is unknown. Time point here: week 23, last vaccination. Topical imiquimod was applied with each vaccine dose, which held 300 ug of mutant IDH1 20-mer peptide. These data originate in a study of a mutant IDH1 vaccine in newly diagnosed glioma. Across the whole study: The vaccination schedule gave patients eight doses in weeks 1, 3, 5, 7, 11, 15, 19 and 23. Radiotherapy, temozolomide, or both had been given previously, and both were given to most. The sex distribution of treated patients was roughly 62% male and about 40% female, with a mean age of approximately 40 years.

Here immunoSEQ multiplex PCR was the method, and the copy in TCRdb shows in-frame clones only, minus some. The profile shows tens of thousands of clones, about 85% of them singletons. The CDR3 sequence is 14 residues long. The germline V and J ends were trimmed by 2 bases and 5 bases, with 12 bases remaining between them. CDR1 and CDR2 from the germline V gene are LGHNT and FRNRAP. The gene calls are TRBV12-5 and TRBJ1-2; maybe TRBD1 (5 bases). This receptor was taken from a woman aged 45-59 years with glioma. The specimen comprised PBMCs, sampled from a glioma patient whose treatment included an IDH1 peptide vaccine. CDR3 nucleotides: TGTGCTAGTGGTTTGAGCGGGGGTGGGTATGGCTACACCTTC. As protein: CASGLSGGGYGYTF.